Listed below are T cell receptor beta chains from one sample, sequenced in a study of response to subunit inactivated influenza vaccine. TCRdb used MiXCR to reprocess the RT-PCR reads, holding one entry per CDR3 protein. Here the sample spans about 570,000 distinct CDR3 sequences, about 12% being singletons. Source: PBMCs from blood, taken on the day of vaccination. The receptor set was obtained from a man aged 45-65 years who received an inactivated influenza vaccine. Each CDR3 is given with its conserved first and last residue. A D gene is named only where the DNA matches it firmly. Some rows mark clone size as missing; the rest say once, few, many or name a class of expanded clone.

size: -; D: TRBD2; J: TRBJ2-7; V: TRBV12-3/TRBV12-4; CDR3: CASSLGLAGGEQYF; DNA: TGTGCCAGCAGTTTAGGGCTAGCGGGAGGCGAGCAGTACTTC
size: few; D: -; J: TRBJ2-1; V: TRBV15; CDR3: CATSEGSYNEQFF; DNA: TGTGCCACCAGCGAGGGGTCCTACAATGAGCAGTTCTTC
size: many; D: -; J: TRBJ1-2; V: TRBV12-3/TRBV12-4; CDR3: CATANPQGFVTF; DNA: TGTGCCACCGCGAACCCGCAGGGGTTCGTCACCTTC
size: many; D: TRBD1; J: TRBJ1-2; V: TRBV5-6; CDR3: CASSVLWTGGGYTF; DNA: TGTGCCAGCAGCGTATTATGGACAGGGGGCGGCTACACCTTC
size: few; D: -; J: TRBJ1-1; V: TRBV20-1; CDR3: CSAIAGPGEAFF; DNA: TGCAGTGCCATAGCAGGTCCGGGTGAAGCTTTCTTT
size: many; D: -; J: TRBJ2-5; V: TRBV4-3; CDR3: CASSQDWGDQETQYF; DNA: TGCGCCAGCAGCCAAGATTGGGGTGACCAAGAGACCCAGTACTTC
size: -; D: -; J: TRBJ1-4; V: TRBV10-3; CDR3: CAIRGDYSEGLFF; DNA: TGTGCCATCAGAGGGGATTATAGTGAAGGACTGTTTTTT
size: -; D: -; J: TRBJ2-7; V: TRBV12-3/TRBV12-4; CDR3: CASEPSGAGTYEQYF; DNA: TGTGCCAGCGAACCATCGGGGGCGGGGACCTACGAGCAGTACTTC
size: many; D: -; J: TRBJ2-1; V: TRBV25-1; CDR3: CASSATNEQFF; DNA: TGTGCCAGCAGTGCAACCAATGAGCAGTTCTTC
size: many; D: -; J: TRBJ2-1; V: TRBV12-3/TRBV12-4; CDR3: CASSSTGLYNEQFF; DNA: TGTGCCAGCAGTTCTACCGGACTCTACAATGAGCAGTTCTTC
size: -; D: TRBD1; J: TRBJ2-3; V: TRBV28; CDR3: CASSLEGTGRSYTDTQYF; DNA: TGTGCCAGCAGTTTAGAGGGGACAGGGCGATCATACACAGATACGCAGTATTTT
size: -; D: TRBD1; J: TRBJ2-7; V: TRBV20-1; CDR3: CSAPRDRGSSYEQYF; DNA: TGCAGTGCTCCACGGGACAGGGGGAGCTCCTACGAGCAGTACTTC
size: many; D: -; J: TRBJ2-5; V: TRBV29-1; CDR3: CSVEGRGVETQYF; DNA: TGCAGCGTTGAAGGACGCGGCGTAGAGACCCAGTACTTC
size: many; D: -; J: TRBJ2-1; V: TRBV29-1; CDR3: CSVLGPPGSYNEQFF; DNA: TGCAGCGTTTTGGGCCCACCAGGGTCCTACAATGAGCAGTTCTTC
size: many; D: -; J: TRBJ2-3; V: TRBV12-3/TRBV12-4; CDR3: CASSFSWSTDTQYF; DNA: TGTGCCAGCAGTTTCTCCTGGAGCACAGATACGCAGTATTTT
size: many; D: TRBD1; J: TRBJ1-1; V: TRBV6-5; CDR3: CASSYSRTGGVEAFF; DNA: TGTGCCAGCAGTTACTCGAGGACAGGGGGAGTTGAAGCTTTCTTT
size: few; D: TRBD2; J: TRBJ2-1; V: TRBV4-3; CDR3: CASSQDLRGGGAHEQFF; DNA: TGCGCCAGCAGCCAAGATCTTCGCGGCGGGGGGGCTCATGAGCAGTTCTTC
size: -; D: -; J: TRBJ1-1; V: TRBV5-1; CDR3: CASSSGQTNTEAFF; DNA: TGCGCCAGCAGCTCCGGACAGACGAACACTGAAGCTTTCTTT
size: many; D: -; J: TRBJ2-1; V: TRBV12-3/TRBV12-4; CDR3: CASSFTTSNEQFF; DNA: TGTGCCAGCAGCTTTACTACTAGCAATGAGCAGTTCTTC
size: -; D: -; J: TRBJ1-5; V: TRBV6-1; CDR3: CASRRAGNQPQHF; DNA: TGTGCCAGCCGGCGGGCAGGCAATCAGCCCCAGCATTTT
size: many; D: TRBD2; J: TRBJ2-1; V: TRBV27; CDR3: CASSLIAGVGYNEQFF; DNA: TGTGCCAGCAGTTTAATAGCGGGAGTGGGGTACAATGAGCAGTTCTTC
size: few; D: -; J: TRBJ2-7; V: TRBV7-9; CDR3: CASRSQGEAVPGEQYF; DNA: TGTGCCAGCAGGAGCCAGGGTGAGGCGGTACCTGGAGAGCAGTACTTC
size: many; D: -; J: TRBJ2-7; V: TRBV5-1; CDR3: CASSLAQGATGEQYF; DNA: TGCGCCAGCAGCTTGGCTCAAGGAGCGACTGGCGAGCAGTACTTC
size: many; D: TRBD2; J: TRBJ2-1; V: TRBV5-1; CDR3: CASSWGTSGGVDEQFF; DNA: TGCGCCAGCAGCTGGGGGACTAGCGGGGGAGTCGATGAGCAGTTCTTC
size: many; D: -; J: TRBJ1-2; V: TRBV7-2; CDR3: CASSLDSLNYGYTF; DNA: TGTGCCAGCAGCTTAGACAGCCTTAACTATGGCTACACCTTC
size: few; D: -; J: TRBJ1-2; V: TRBV20-1; CDR3: CSARRLPRAYGYTF; DNA: TGCAGTGCTAGACGGCTCCCCAGGGCCTATGGCTACACCTTC
size: -; D: TRBD2; J: TRBJ2-7; V: TRBV20-1; CDR3: CSALGGGPPYEQYF; DNA: TGCAGTGCCCTTGGGGGGGGTCCTCCCTACGAGCAGTACTTC
size: few; D: -; J: TRBJ2-7; V: TRBV7-8; CDR3: CASSERGVPLYEQYF; DNA: TGTGCCAGCAGCGAGAGGGGGGTCCCACTCTACGAGCAGTACTTC
size: few; D: -; J: TRBJ2-7; V: TRBV10-3; CDR3: CAISGIGDEQYF; DNA: TGTGCCATCAGTGGCATAGGGGACGAGCAGTACTTC
size: many; D: -; J: TRBJ1-5; V: TRBV20-1; CDR3: CSARDGSRPQHF; DNA: TGCAGTGCTAGAGACGGAAGTCGGCCCCAGCATTTT
size: -; D: TRBD1; J: TRBJ2-7; V: TRBV15; CDR3: CATSRGQGTYEQYF; DNA: TGTGCCACCAGCCGGGGACAGGGGACCTACGAGCAGTACTTC
size: few; D: -; J: TRBJ2-5; V: TRBV7-8; CDR3: CASSTRGPETQYF; DNA: TGTGCCAGCAGCACCAGAGGGCCAGAGACCCAGTACTTC
size: -; D: -; J: TRBJ2-5; V: TRBV20-1; CDR3: CSARENRASETQYF; DNA: TGCAGTGCTAGAGAGAACAGGGCGTCGGAGACCCAGTACTTC
size: -; D: -; J: TRBJ2-5; V: TRBV12-3/TRBV12-4; CDR3: CASSLAGTSYGTQYF; DNA: TGTGCCAGCAGTTTGGCAGGGACGTCGTATGGGACCCAGTACTTC
size: few; D: -; J: TRBJ2-2; V: TRBV5-1; CDR3: CASSQRRGSNTGELFF; DNA: TGCGCCAGCAGCCAGCGGCGGGGATCAAACACCGGGGAGCTGTTTTTT
size: few; D: -; J: TRBJ2-5; V: TRBV28; CDR3: CASSPVYPLAGETQYF; DNA: TGTGCCAGCAGTCCAGTCTACCCACTAGCCGGCGAGACCCAGTACTTC
size: many; D: TRBD2; J: TRBJ2-3; V: TRBV12-3/TRBV12-4; CDR3: CASRRLAGSTDTQYF; DNA: TGTGCCAGCAGGCGACTAGCGGGAAGCACAGATACGCAGTATTTT
size: -; D: -; J: TRBJ2-5; V: TRBV10-3; CDR3: CAIGRESLETQYF; DNA: TGTGCCATCGGACGAGAGAGCTTAGAGACCCAGTACTTC
size: -; D: -; J: TRBJ1-6; V: TRBV6-2/TRBV6-3; CDR3: CASSYGEPLHF; DNA: TGTGCCAGCAGTTACGGGGAACCCCTCCACTTT
size: -; D: TRBD2; J: TRBJ2-3; V: TRBV7-9; CDR3: CGGANGGDTQYF; DNA: TGCGGGGGGGCCAACGGGGGAGATACGCAGTATTTT
size: -; D: -; J: TRBJ1-5; V: TRBV15; CDR3: CATSRVGGPQHF; DNA: TGTGCCACCAGCAGAGTTGGGGGACCCCAGCATTTT
size: few; D: TRBD2; J: TRBJ2-7; V: TRBV7-2; CDR3: CASSFASGNSYEQYF; DNA: TGTGCCAGCAGCTTTGCTAGCGGGAACTCCTACGAGCAGTACTTC
size: -; D: TRBD2; J: TRBJ2-5; V: TRBV20-1; CDR3: CSARDQLAGGQTQYF; DNA: TGCAGTGCTAGAGATCAGCTAGCGGGAGGGCAGACCCAGTACTTC
size: -; D: TRBD2; J: TRBJ2-2; V: TRBV6-2/TRBV6-3; CDR3: CASSRIGGVDTGELFF; DNA: TGTGCCAGCAGCCGCATCGGGGGGGTGGACACCGGGGAGCTGTTTTTT
size: few; D: -; J: TRBJ1-2; V: TRBV6-5; CDR3: CASSSPRTARGYTF; DNA: TGTGCCAGCAGTTCCCCCCGGACAGCGAGGGGCTACACCTTC
size: -; D: -; J: TRBJ2-5; V: TRBV15; CDR3: CATSRDWTEQETQYF; DNA: TGTGCCACCAGCAGAGATTGGACAGAGCAAGAGACCCAGTACTTC
size: many; D: -; J: TRBJ2-7; V: TRBV9; CDR3: CASSPGTESYEQYF; DNA: TGTGCCAGCAGCCCCGGGACTGAATCCTACGAGCAGTACTTC
size: many; D: TRBD2; J: TRBJ2-1; V: TRBV12-3/TRBV12-4; CDR3: CASKTSGGIYNEQFF; DNA: TGTGCCAGCAAAACTAGCGGGGGGATTTACAATGAGCAGTTCTTC
size: few; D: TRBD1; J: TRBJ2-1; V: TRBV4-3; CDR3: CASSQDPDRAYNEQFF; DNA: TGCGCCAGCAGCCAAGACCCGGACAGGGCCTACAATGAGCAGTTCTTC
size: -; D: -; J: TRBJ1-1; V: TRBV28; CDR3: CASSLLKGVSDTEAFF; DNA: TGTGCCAGCAGTCTCCTCAAGGGGGTCAGTGACACTGAAGCTTTCTTT
size: many; D: -; J: TRBJ2-4; V: TRBV20-1; CDR3: CSASSPGRSAKNIQYF; DNA: TGCAGTGCTAGTTCCCCGGGCAGGTCCGCCAAAAACATTCAGTACTTC
size: -; D: -; J: TRBJ2-1; V: TRBV28; CDR3: CASLSSGYNEQFF; DNA: TGTGCCAGCTTGAGTAGCGGATACAATGAGCAGTTCTTC
size: -; D: TRBD1; J: TRBJ2-2; V: TRBV6-2/TRBV6-3; CDR3: CASSHGQGNTGELFF; DNA: TGTGCCAGCAGCCACGGACAGGGGAACACCGGGGAGCTGTTTTTT
size: few; D: -; J: TRBJ2-5; V: TRBV5-1; CDR3: CASTLGPSDQETQYF; DNA: TGCGCCAGCACCTTGGGGCCATCCGACCAAGAGACCCAGTACTTC
size: few; D: -; J: TRBJ2-1; V: TRBV9; CDR3: CASSVAGATYNEQFF; DNA: TGTGCCAGCAGCGTAGCGGGGGCTACGTACAATGAGCAGTTCTTC
size: many; D: -; J: TRBJ2-5; V: TRBV10-3; CDR3: CAISENDWPGETQYF; DNA: TGTGCCATCAGTGAAAATGACTGGCCAGGGGAGACCCAGTACTTC